This T cell receptor beta chain was sequenced during a study of TIL therapy for anti-PD-1-resistant metastatic lung cancer. Overall study: Tumors were harvested before any PD-1/PD-L1 blockade. Most patients had lung adenocarcinoma; a handful of tumors were EGFR-mutant, two ALK-rearranged; half smoked currently or formerly. Median tumor mutation burden was 1.5 mutations per megabase.

The immunoSEQ assay was v3. Here immunoSEQ multiplex PCR was the method, and the copy in TCRdb shows in-frame clones only, minus some. The sample lists about 47,000 clones; approximately 83% were seen once. This CDR3 is 21 amino acids long. V was trimmed by 0 bases and J by 0 bases, leaving 25 bases between them. CDR1 and CDR2 from the germline V gene are LNHNV and YYDKDF (reference sequence). As to time point: pre-treatment sample, taken before nivolumab and TIL therapy. Patients were adults with stage 4 NSCLC. The sequence came from a person aged 25 to 79 with non-small cell lung cancer. The sequences come from blood, collected at baseline. The chain employs TRBV15 and TRBJ2-3; D perhaps matches TRBD1 (5 bases). For the CDR3, the DNA is TGTGCCACCAGCAGAGATCCTCCAGACAGACCCTCCAGCGCTAGCACAGATACGCAGTATTTT. This encodes CATSRDPPDRPSSASTDTQYF.